Listed here are 10 T cell receptor beta chains from one sample, sequenced in a study of T-cell reconstitution after alpha-beta-depleted transplantation in children. It was with unique molecular identifiers that the TCRbeta library was prepared. TCRdb redid the calling of the PCR reads with MiXCR, one entry per CDR3 protein. The profile shows roughly 670,000 distinct CDR3 sequences, around 13% of them singletons. Sequenced here: PBMCs, sampled before TCRalphabeta/CD19-depleted stem cell transplant. These TCRs come from a girl aged 2 to 10 with congenital amegakaryocytic thrombocytopenia, due to receive a stem cell transplant.

This chain uses TRBV29-1 with TRBJ2-5; D remains unclear. The CDR3 loop spans 13 amino acids. V was trimmed by 1 base and J by 3 bases, leaving 9 bases between them. Germline loops: CDR1 SQVTM, CDR2 ANQGSEA. This chain's CDR3 is CSVEVLMEETQYF. Here the CDR3 DNA reads TGCAGCGTTGAAGTCCTTATGGAAGAGACCCAGTACTTC.

This clonotype was seen a handful of times. The genes are TRBV5-1 and TRBJ1-1; D may be TRBD1 (6 bases). This CDR3 comprises 14 residues. Trimming stripped 0 bases from V and 5 bases from J, with 11 bases between. The germline gives CDR1 SGHRS, CDR2 YFSETQ. DNA of the CDR3: TGCGCCAGCAGCTTGGCCCTGGGGGCGACTGAAGCTTTCTTT. It codes for CASSLALGATEAFF.

This clonotype came up a few times. The chain couples TRBV5-1 to TRBJ2-5; no firm D call. CDR3 length: 11 residues. Per germline, CDR1 SGHRS and CDR2 YFSETQ. The V end lost 6 bases, the J end lost 5 bases, and 8 bases lay between the germline ends. CDR3 DNA sequence: TGCGCCAGCACAGTTCAGGAGACCCAGTACTTC. It codes for CASTVQETQYF. Filled out from reference TRBV5-1 and TRBJ2-5, the complete variable domain reads KAGVTQTPRYLIKTRGQQVTLSCSPISGHRSVSWYQQTPGQGLQFLFEYFSETQRNKGNFPGRFSGRQFSNSRSEMNVSTLELGDSALYLCASTVQETQYFGPGTRLLVL.

This clonotype was detected only a few times. The rearrangement uses TRBV20-1 and TRBJ2-7; a weak D match, TRBD2 (6 bases). Trimming stripped 6 bases from V and 7 bases from J, with 16 bases between. The CDR3 loop spans 12 amino acids. Looked up from germline, CDR1 is DFQATT and CDR2 is SNEGSKA (reference sequence). The CDR3 sequence: CSASGDPIEQYF. The CDR3 DNA reads TGCAGTGCCTCGGGGGACCCTATTGAGCAGTACTTC.

There are a few counts of this clonotype. This chain connects TRBV7-2 to TRBJ2-1; TRBD2 aligns across 9 bases. Per the germline V gene, CDR1 is SGHTA and CDR2 is FQGNSA. Germline trimming cut 7 bases from V and 6 bases from J; bases unmatched to any gene: 4. This CDR3 spans 13 amino acids. Written as DNA, the CDR3 is TGTGCCAGCACGCTTAGCGGGAGCAATGAGCAGTTCTTC. It translates to CASTLSGSNEQFF.

This clonotype was seen repeatedly, ten times or more. The V and J genes are TRBV5-6 and TRBJ2-3, with TRBD2 matching 10 bases. There are 14 residues in the CDR3. Germline CDR1 is SGHDT and CDR2 is YYEEEE. J was trimmed by 5 bases and V by 3 bases; bases with no gene match: 3. The CDR3 DNA reads TGTGCCAGCAGCTCTAGCGGGAGCTTAGATACGCAGTATTTT. It specifies CASSSSGSLDTQYF.

This clonotype was seen many times. This chain joins TRBV28 and TRBJ1-2, with D hard to call. Trimming took off 2 bases at V and 4 bases at J, with 11 bases between the two ends. CDR1 is MDHEN, CDR2 SYDVKM, per germline. The CDR3 is 14 amino acids. CDR3 sequence reads: CASSLLGFTYGYTF. CDR3 bases: TGTGCCAGCAGTTTACTGGGATTTACCTATGGCTACACCTTC.

The chain employs TRBV19 and TRBJ2-1; 8 bases agree with TRBD2. Per germline, CDR1 LNHDA and CDR2 SQIVND (reference sequence). The V gene end was trimmed by 2 bases and the J gene end by 6 bases; junction bases not matched to a gene: 6. CDR3 length equals 15 residues. The CDR3 sequence is CASSIPGLATNEQFF. DNA for the CDR3: TGTGCCAGTAGTATACCAGGACTAGCTACCAATGAGCAGTTCTTC. The full variable domain, in which reference TRBV19 and TRBJ2-1 provide the parts outside the CDR3, is DGGITQSPKYLFRKEGQNVTLSCEQNLNHDAMYWYRQDPGQGLRLIYYSQIVNDFQKGDIAEGYSVSREKKESFPLTVTSAQKNPTAFYLCASSIPGLATNEQFFGPGTRLTVL.

This clonotype was detected ten times or more. The chain links TRBV20-1 to TRBJ1-5; no clear D. CDR1 and CDR2 from the germline V gene are DFQATT and SNEGSKA (reference sequence). The CDR3 loop spans 14 amino acids. V was shortened by 1 base and J by 0 bases, with 7 bases between the two germline ends. CDR3 loop: CSARAPHSNQPQHF. In DNA form, the CDR3 reads TGCAGTGCTAGAGCCCCTCATAGCAATCAGCCCCAGCATTTT.

The chain couples TRBV12-3 or TRBV12-4 to TRBJ2-2; D may be TRBD2 (6 bases). The CDR3 contains 12 residues. V was trimmed by 7 bases and J by 6 bases, leaving 9 bases between them. The CDR3 bases are TGTGCCAGCAAGCCGGGGGCCGGGGAGCTGTTTTTT. This sequence encodes CASKPGAGELFF.